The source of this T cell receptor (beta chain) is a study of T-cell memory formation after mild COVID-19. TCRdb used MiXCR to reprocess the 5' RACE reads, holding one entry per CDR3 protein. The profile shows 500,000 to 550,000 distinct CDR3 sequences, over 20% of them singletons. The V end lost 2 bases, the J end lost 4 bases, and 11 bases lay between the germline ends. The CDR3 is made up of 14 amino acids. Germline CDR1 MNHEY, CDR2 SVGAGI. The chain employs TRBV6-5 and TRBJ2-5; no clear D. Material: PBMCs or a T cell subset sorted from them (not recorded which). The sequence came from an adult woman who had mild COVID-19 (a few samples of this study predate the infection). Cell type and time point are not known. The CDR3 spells CASSYETPPETQYF. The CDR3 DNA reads TGTGCCAGCAGTTACGAAACACCTCCAGAGACCCAGTACTTC.